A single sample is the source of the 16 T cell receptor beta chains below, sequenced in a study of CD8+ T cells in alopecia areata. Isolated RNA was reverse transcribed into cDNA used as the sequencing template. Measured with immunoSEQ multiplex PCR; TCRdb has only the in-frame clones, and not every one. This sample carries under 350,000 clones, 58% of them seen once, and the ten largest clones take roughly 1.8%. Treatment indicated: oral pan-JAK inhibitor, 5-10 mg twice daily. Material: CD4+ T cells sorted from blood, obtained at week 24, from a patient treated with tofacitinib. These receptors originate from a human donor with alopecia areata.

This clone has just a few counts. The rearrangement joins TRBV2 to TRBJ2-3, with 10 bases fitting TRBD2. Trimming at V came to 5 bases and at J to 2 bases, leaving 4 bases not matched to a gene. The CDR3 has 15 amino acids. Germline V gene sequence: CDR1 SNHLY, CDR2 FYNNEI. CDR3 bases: TGTGCCAGCAGTCTTAGCGGGGGGAACACAGATACGCAGTATTTT. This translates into CASSLSGGNTDTQYF.

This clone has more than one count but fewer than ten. CDR3 DNA sequence: TGTGCCTGGAGTCCCGGACTCCACTATGGCTACACCTTC. Protein sequence: CAWSPGLHYGYTF. The chain carries TRBV30 and TRBJ1-2; D uncertain. V was cut by 2 bases and J by 3 bases, with 10 bases left in between. Per the germline V gene, CDR1 is GTSNPN and CDR2 is SVGIG (reference sequence). This CDR3 region has 13 residues. The variable domain in full, completed from reference TRBV30 and TRBJ1-2, reads SQTIHQWPATLVQPVGSPLSLECTVEGTSNPNLYWYRQAAGRGLQLLFYSVGIGQISSEVPQNLSASRPQDRQFILSSKKLLLSDSGFYLCAWSPGLHYGYTFGSGTRLTVV.

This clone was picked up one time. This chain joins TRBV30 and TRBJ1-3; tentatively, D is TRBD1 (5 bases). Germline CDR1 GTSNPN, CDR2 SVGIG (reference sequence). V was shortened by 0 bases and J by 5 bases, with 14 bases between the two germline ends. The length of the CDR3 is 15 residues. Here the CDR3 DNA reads TGTGCCTGGAGTGTATTGGGGACCGTGAGAAACACCATATATTTT. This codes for CAWSVLGTVRNTIYF.

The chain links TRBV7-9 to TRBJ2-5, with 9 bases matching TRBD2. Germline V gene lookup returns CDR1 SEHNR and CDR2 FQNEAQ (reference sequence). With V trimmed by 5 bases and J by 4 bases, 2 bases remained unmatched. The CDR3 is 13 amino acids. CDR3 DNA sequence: TGTGCCAGCAGCGGAGCGGGGGGAGAGACCCAGTACTTC. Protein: CASSGAGGETQYF.

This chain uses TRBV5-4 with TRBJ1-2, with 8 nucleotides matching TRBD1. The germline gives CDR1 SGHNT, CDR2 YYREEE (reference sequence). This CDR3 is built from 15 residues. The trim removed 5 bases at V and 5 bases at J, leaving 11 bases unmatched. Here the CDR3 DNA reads TGTGCCAGCAGTGTTGCAGGGGGCCGAGGTTATGGCTACACCTTC. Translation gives CASSVAGGRGYGYTF.

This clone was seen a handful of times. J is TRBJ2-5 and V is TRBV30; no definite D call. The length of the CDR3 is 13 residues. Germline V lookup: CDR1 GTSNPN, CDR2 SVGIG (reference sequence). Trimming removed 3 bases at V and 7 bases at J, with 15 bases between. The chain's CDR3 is CAWRAGEFGTQYF. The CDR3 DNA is TGTGCCTGGAGGGCAGGAGAATTCGGGACCCAGTACTTC.

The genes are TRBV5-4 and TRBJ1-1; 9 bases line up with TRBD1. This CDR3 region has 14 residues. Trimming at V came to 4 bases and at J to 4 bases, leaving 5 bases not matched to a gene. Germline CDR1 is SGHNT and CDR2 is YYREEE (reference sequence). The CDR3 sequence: CASSTTGGGTEAFF. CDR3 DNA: TGTGCCAGCAGCACGACAGGGGGAGGCACTGAAGCTTTCTTT. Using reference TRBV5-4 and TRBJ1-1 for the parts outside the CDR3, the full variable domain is ETGVTQSPTHLIKTRGQQVTLRCSSQSGHNTVSWYQQALGQGPQFIFQYYREEENGRGNFPPRFSGLQFPNYSSELNVNALELDDSALYLCASSTTGGGTEAFFGQGTRLTVV.

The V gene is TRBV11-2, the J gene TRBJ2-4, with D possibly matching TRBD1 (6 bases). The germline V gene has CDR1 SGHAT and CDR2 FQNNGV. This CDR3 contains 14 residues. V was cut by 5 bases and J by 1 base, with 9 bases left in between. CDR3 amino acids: CASSGTGAKNIQYF. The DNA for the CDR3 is TGTGCCAGCAGCGGTACAGGGGCCAAAAACATTCAGTACTTC.

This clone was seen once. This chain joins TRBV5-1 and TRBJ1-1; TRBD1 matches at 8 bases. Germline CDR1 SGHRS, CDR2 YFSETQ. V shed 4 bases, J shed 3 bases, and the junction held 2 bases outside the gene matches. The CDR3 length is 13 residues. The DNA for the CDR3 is TGCGCCAGCAGCAAGACAGGGGACACTGAAGCTTTCTTT. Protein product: CASSKTGDTEAFF.

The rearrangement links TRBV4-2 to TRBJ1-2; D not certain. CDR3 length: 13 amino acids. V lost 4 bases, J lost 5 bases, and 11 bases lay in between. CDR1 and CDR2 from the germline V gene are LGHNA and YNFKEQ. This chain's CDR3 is CASSLVPSYGYTF. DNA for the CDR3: TGTGCCAGCAGCCTAGTCCCCTCTTATGGCTACACCTTC.

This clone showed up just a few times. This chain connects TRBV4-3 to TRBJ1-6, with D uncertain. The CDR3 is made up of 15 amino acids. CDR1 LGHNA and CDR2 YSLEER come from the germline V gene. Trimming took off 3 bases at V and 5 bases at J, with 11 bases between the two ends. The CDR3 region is CASSQETLNNSPLHF. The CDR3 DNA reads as TGCGCCAGCAGCCAGGAGACACTTAATAATTCACCCCTCCACTTT.

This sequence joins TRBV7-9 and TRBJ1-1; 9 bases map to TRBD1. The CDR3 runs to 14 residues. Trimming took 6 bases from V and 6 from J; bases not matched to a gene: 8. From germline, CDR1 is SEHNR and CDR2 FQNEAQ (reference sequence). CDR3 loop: CASRTGTGFAEAFF. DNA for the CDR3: TGTGCCAGCAGAACCGGGACAGGGTTTGCTGAAGCTTTCTTT.

The CDR3 bases are TGTGCCAGCAGCGCAGGACAGTACAATGAGCAGTTCTTC. Encoded protein: CASSAGQYNEQFF. The chain employs TRBV5-6 and TRBJ2-1; possibly TRBD1 for D (6 bases). V gave up 4 bases and J gave up 4 bases, with 9 bases separating them. CDR1 is SGHDT, CDR2 YYEEEE, per germline. The CDR3 is 13 residues long.

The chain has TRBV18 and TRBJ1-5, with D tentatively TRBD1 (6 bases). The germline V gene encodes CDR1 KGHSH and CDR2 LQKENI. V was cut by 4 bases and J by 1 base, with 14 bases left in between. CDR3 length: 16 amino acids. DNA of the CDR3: TGTGCCAGCTCACTCTACAGGGACGAAAGCAATCAGCCCCAGCATTTT. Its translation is CASSLYRDESNQPQHF.

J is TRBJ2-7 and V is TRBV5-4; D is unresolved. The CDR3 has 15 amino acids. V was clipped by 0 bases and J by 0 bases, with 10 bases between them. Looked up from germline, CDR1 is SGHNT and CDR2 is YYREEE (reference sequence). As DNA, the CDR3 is TGTGCCAGCAGCTTGGGTGTCAGCCACTCCTACGAGCAGTACTTC. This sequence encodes CASSLGVSHSYEQYF.

The CDR3 here is CAWSYSGTGGNQPQHF. The CDR3 region has the DNA TGTGCCTGGAGTTATTCCGGGACAGGGGGAAATCAGCCCCAGCATTTT. V and J are TRBV30 and TRBJ1-5; TRBD1 aligns across 11 bases. The junction had 7 bases not matched to a gene; V was cut back by 2 bases and J by 4 bases. CDR1 is GTSNPN, CDR2 SVGIG, per germline (reference sequence). This CDR3 has 16 amino acids.